This T cell receptor (beta chain) stems from a study of cytomegalovirus exposure and HLA in healthy donors. The table came from immunoSEQ multiplex PCR; TCRdb's copy has only in-frame clones and leaves some out. The sample yields 50,000 to 65,000 clones, 95% seen once. Study results and limitations: Rarity marked most TCR sequences, yet some public TCRs occurred in many donors.

Germline V gene data show CDR1 as MNHEY and CDR2 as SVGAGI. CDR3 size: 15 residues. V lost 2 bases to trimming and J lost 3 bases; unmatched junction nucleotides: 4. The donors were members of the roughly 120-subject validation cohort (separate from the approximately 670-subject first cohort). This clone was counted once. Its antigen is still unknown. Sequences were obtained from PBMCs. This chain connects TRBV6-5 to TRBJ2-3; 8 bases are shared with TRBD2. The sequence was obtained from a woman aged 18 to 35 in good health and CMV-seropositive. CDR3 sequence reads: CASSYGGRLTDTQYF. The CDR3 bases are TGTGCCAGCAGTTACGGCGGGAGGCTGACAGATACGCAGTATTTT.